This T cell receptor beta chain was documented in a study of T cells in Graves' hyperthyroidism and ophthalmopathy. Study findings and constraints: Researchers found most expanded thyroid clonotypes above 0.001 in blood as well.

This clonotype has a handful of counts. The antigen is unknown. This sequence may be a read error, since a much larger clone differs from it by one base. V was trimmed by 5 bases and J by 1 base, leaving 8 bases between them. Looked up from germline, CDR1 is SGHTA and CDR2 is FQGNSA. This CDR3 has 13 amino acids. Authors of the study amplified TCR beta CDR3 regions from RNA transcripts. First-round RT-PCR of the TCR CDR3 relied on the HTBI primer set. TCRdb called the multiplex PCR reads again in MiXCR, with one record for every CDR3 protein. The profile shows 600,000 to 900,000 distinct CDR3 sequences, about 16% of them singletons. The study left out patients who had uncontrolled infection, other autoimmune disease, pregnancy or lactation. Diagnoses used clinical symptoms, serum thyroxine and TRAb, thyroid ultrasound and orbital computed tomography. The PBMCs studied were ones that came from 8 to 10 ml fresh peripheral blood.

The chain joins TRBV7-2 to TRBJ1-1; D gene uncertain. The TCR comes from a man aged 18 to 29 with Graves' hyperthyroidism. Source material: blood. This CDR3 reads CASSRPANTEAFF. Written as DNA, the CDR3 is TGTGCCAGCAGCCGCCCAGCGAACACTGAAGCTTTCTTT.